The sequence of this TCR beta chain was determined in a study of cytomegalovirus exposure and HLA in healthy donors. As for this clone: The antigen is not known.

V dropped 4 bases and J dropped 2 bases, with 20 bases sitting between them. Germline CDR1 MDHEN, CDR2 SYDVKM. CDR3 size: 17 residues. Clones were sequenced by immunoSEQ multiplex PCR, and TCRdb holds only the in-frame ones, with some missing. The profile shows roughly 140,000 clones, about 89% of them singletons. Study-wide points: The study flagged some 170 TCR beta chains as cytomegalovirus-associated.

The TCR was taken from a woman aged 18 to 35 in good health and CMV-seropositive. Sequencing input: PBMCs. The V gene is TRBV28, the J gene TRBJ1-2; D is ambiguous. The CDR3 sequence is CASSSDSLSGENYGYTF. The CDR3 nucleotides read TGTGCCAGCAGTTCTGACTCCTTATCTGGTGAAAACTATGGCTACACCTTC.